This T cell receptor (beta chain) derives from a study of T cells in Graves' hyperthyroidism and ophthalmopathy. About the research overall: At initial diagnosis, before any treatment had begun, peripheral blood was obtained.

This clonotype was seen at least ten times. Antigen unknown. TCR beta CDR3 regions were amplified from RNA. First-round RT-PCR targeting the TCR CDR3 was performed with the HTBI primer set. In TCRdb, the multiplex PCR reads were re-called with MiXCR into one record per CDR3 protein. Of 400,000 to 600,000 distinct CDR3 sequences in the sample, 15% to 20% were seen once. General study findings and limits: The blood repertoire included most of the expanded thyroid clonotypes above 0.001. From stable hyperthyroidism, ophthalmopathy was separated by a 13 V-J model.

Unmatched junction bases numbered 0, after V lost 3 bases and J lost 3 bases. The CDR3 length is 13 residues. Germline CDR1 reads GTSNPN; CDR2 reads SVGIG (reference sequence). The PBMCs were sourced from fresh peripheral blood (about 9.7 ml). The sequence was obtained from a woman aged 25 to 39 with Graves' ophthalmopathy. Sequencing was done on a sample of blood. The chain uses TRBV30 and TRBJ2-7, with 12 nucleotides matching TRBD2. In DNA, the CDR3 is TGTGCCTGGAGGGGACTAGCGGGCTACGAGCAGTACTTC. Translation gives CAWRGLAGYEQYF.